This T cell receptor (beta chain) was captured by sequencing in a study of T-cell memory formation after mild COVID-19. Trimming took off 6 bases at V and 2 bases at J, with 5 bases between the two ends. In germline, CDR1 is KGHSH, CDR2 LQKENI. CDR3 length: 11 residues. MiXCR, applied by TCRdb to the 5' RACE reads, yields one record per CDR3 protein. The sample carries over 300,000 distinct CDR3 sequences, roughly 20% recorded once. Concerning this clonotype: The antigen is unknown.

Study-wide results and caveats: Some clones that responded turned up in pre-infection memory, which suggests that cross-reactive memory joined in.

Sequenced sample: PBMCs or a T cell subset sorted from them (not recorded which). This chain links TRBV18 with TRBJ2-7; D remains unclear. This TCR was sampled from a man between 18 and 35 years old who had mild COVID-19 (a few samples of this study predate the infection). Cell type and time point are not known. CDR3 in amino acids: CASSATYEQYF. The CDR3 coding sequence is TGTGCCAGCTCCGCCACCTACGAGCAGTACTTC.